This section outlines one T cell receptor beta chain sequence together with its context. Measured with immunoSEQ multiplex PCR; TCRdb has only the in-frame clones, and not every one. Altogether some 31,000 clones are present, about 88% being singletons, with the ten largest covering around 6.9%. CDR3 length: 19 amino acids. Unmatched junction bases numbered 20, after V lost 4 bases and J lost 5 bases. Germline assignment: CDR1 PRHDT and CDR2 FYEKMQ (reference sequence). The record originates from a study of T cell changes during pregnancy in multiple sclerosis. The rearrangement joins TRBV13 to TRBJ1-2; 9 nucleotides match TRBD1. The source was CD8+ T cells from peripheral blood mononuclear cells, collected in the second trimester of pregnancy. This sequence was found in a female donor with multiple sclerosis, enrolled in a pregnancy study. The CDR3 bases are TGTGCCAGCAGCTCTCCAACCCTGGACAGGGGCCTTTATGGGTATGGCTACACCTTC. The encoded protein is CASSSPTLDRGLYGYGYTF.